A single sample is the source of the 19 T cell receptor beta chains below, sequenced in a study of cytomegalovirus exposure and HLA in healthy donors. Use of 60 Vbeta and 13 Jbeta primers characterized the PCR. This table comes from immunoSEQ multiplex PCR, and its TCRdb copy is limited to in-frame clones, with some not included. This table holds 100,000 to 150,000 clones, over 15% found once. The sequenced sample consisted of PBMCs. The receptors shown here come from a female donor in good health and CMV-seropositive.

The CDR3 DNA follows: TGTGCCAGCAGTTTTAATCCCGCAGGGGCCGGGGAGCTGTTTTTT. Residues: CASSFNPAGAGELFF. V usage is TRBV28 and J usage is TRBJ2-2; D possibly corresponds to TRBD1 (6 bases). Germline-derived CDR1 and CDR2 are MDHEN and SYDVKM. Trimming removed 3 bases at V and 6 bases at J, with 14 bases between. The CDR3 loop spans 15 amino acids.

This clone turned up a few times. The J gene is TRBJ2-3, the V gene TRBV7-9; D possibly corresponds to TRBD1 (7 bases). The CDR3 loop spans 17 amino acids. V was shortened by 4 bases and J by 2 bases, with 19 bases between the two germline ends. The germline V gene encodes CDR1 SEHNR and CDR2 FQNEAQ (reference sequence). CDR3 DNA: TGTGCCAGCAGCTCGCCCGGACAGGAGGGCAACACAGATACGCAGTATTTT. Protein: CASSSPGQEGNTDTQYF.

This clone was seen more than once but under ten times. This chain uses TRBV6-1 with TRBJ2-5, with D hard to call. This CDR3 is built from 18 residues. Trimming took 4 bases from V and 4 from J, leaving 25 bases between them. CDR1 and CDR2 (germline): MNHNS, SASEGT. The CDR3 sequence is CASSGHLLSGYLGETQYF. The CDR3 DNA sequence: TGTGCCAGCAGTGGTCACCTTCTCTCTGGCTACCTAGGAGAGACCCAGTACTTC.

This clone was found a few times. The chain combines TRBV5-4 with TRBJ2-5; TRBD2 matches at 7 bases. The junction had 5 bases not matched to a gene; V was cut back by 3 bases and J by 3 bases. CDR3 length equals 14 residues. Looked up from germline, CDR1 is SGHNT and CDR2 is YYREEE (reference sequence). Here the CDR3 reads CASSSRTRKETQYF. The CDR3 nucleotides are TGTGCCAGCAGCTCTAGGACTAGGAAAGAGACCCAGTACTTC. Complete variable domain (other parts from reference TRBV5-4 and TRBJ2-5): ETGVTQSPTHLIKTRGQQVTLRCSSQSGHNTVSWYQQALGQGPQFIFQYYREEENGRGNFPPRFSGLQFPNYSSELNVNALELDDSALYLCASSSRTRKETQYFGPGTRLLVL.

The CDR3 DNA follows: TGTGCTAGTGGTTTGATGCTCCTTAGCGGCTCCTACGAGCAGTACTTC. Translation: CASGLMLLSGSYEQYF. V gene TRBV12-5 combines with J gene TRBJ2-7; D is possibly TRBD2 (6 bases). CDR1 and CDR2 (germline): LGHNT, FRNRAP. Between the trimmed V and J ends, which lost 2 bases and 0 bases, there was a span of 14 bases. The CDR3 is 16 amino acids.

This clone was seen a few times. The V gene is TRBV7-6, the J gene TRBJ2-7; TRBD1 matches at 9 bases. Germline loops: CDR1 SGHVS, CDR2 FNYEAQ. CDR3 size: 14 residues. The V gene end was trimmed by 6 bases and the J gene end by 1 base; junction bases not matched to a gene: 4. The CDR3 DNA reads TGTGCCAGCAGTCGACAGGGGGGATCCTACGAGCAGTACTTC. Translation gives CASSRQGGSYEQYF.

This chain connects TRBV4-3 to TRBJ1-1; no clear D. Germline lookup yields CDR1 LGHNA and CDR2 YSLEER. The CDR3 contains 15 residues. Trimming took off 1 base at V and 2 bases at J, with 11 bases between the two ends. The CDR3 loop is CASSQVAGINTEAFF. CDR3 in DNA: TGCGCCAGCAGCCAAGTAGCGGGTATCAACACTGAAGCTTTCTTT.

The table lists this clone with a few counts. This chain connects TRBV18 to TRBJ2-2; D remains ambiguous. This CDR3 has 14 residues. The V gene's germline CDR1 is KGHSH and CDR2 LQKENI. V lost 0 bases to trimming and J lost 4 bases, with 6 bases between them. In nucleotides, the CDR3 is TGTGCCAGCTCACCACCGAGTGGCACCGGGGAGCTGTTTTTT. It yields the protein CASSPPSGTGELFF.

V and J are TRBV12-5 and TRBJ2-1; 11 nucleotides agree with TRBD1. CDR3 length: 14 amino acids. V lost 5 bases, J lost 6 bases, and 3 bases stayed unmatched. The germline V gene has CDR1 LGHNT and CDR2 FRNRAP. In DNA, the CDR3 is TGTGCTAGTGGTAAGGGGACAGGGGGCAATGAGCAGTTCTTC. It encodes CASGKGTGGNEQFF.

This clone was picked up a small number of times. This chain uses TRBV19 with TRBJ2-6; D is uncertain. Trimming took off 6 bases at V and 2 bases at J, with 8 bases between the two ends. There are 14 residues in the CDR3. In germline, CDR1 is LNHDA, CDR2 SQIVND (reference sequence). The CDR3 spells CASSVIPGANVLTF. The CDR3 DNA follows: TGTGCCAGTAGCGTTATCCCTGGGGCCAACGTCCTGACTTTC.

The genes are TRBV7-8 and TRBJ2-3, with 7 bases aligning to TRBD1. The V and J ends lost 5 bases and 2 bases, in that order; junction bases with no gene match: 16. The CDR3 runs 18 residues. Germline V CDR1 and CDR2: SGHVS, FQNEAQ. The CDR3 bases are TGTGCCAGCAGCCGAATTACCCCCCGGGACAGAGACACAGATACGCAGTATTTT. Translated: CASSRITPRDRDTDTQYF.

V is TRBV30 and J is TRBJ2-5; D gene unclear. The V end was cut by 4 bases, the J end by 5 bases, with 23 bases between. CDR3 length: 16 residues. Germline V CDR1 and CDR2: GTSNPN, SVGIG (reference sequence). The CDR3 DNA follows: TGTGCCTGGACCCGCGGCACTAAAACCAATACGGAGACCCAGTACTTC. Translating gives CAWTRGTKTNTETQYF.

This clone was picked up a small number of times. CDR3: CAWSPGTYYEQYF. Written as DNA, the CDR3 is TGTGCCTGGAGTCCCGGGACATACTACGAGCAGTACTTC. The chain carries TRBV30 and TRBJ2-7; a weak D match, TRBD1 (6 bases). The CDR3 length is 13 residues. V dropped 2 bases and J dropped 3 bases, with 11 bases sitting between them. Germline V gives CDR1 GTSNPN, CDR2 SVGIG (reference sequence).

V usage is TRBV11-3 and J usage is TRBJ2-7; TRBD1 agrees at 7 bases. This CDR3 is 15 amino acids long. V was clipped by 1 base and J by 5 bases; unmatched bases: 8. Germline V CDR1 and CDR2: SGHNT, YENEEA. In DNA, the CDR3 is TGTGCCAGCAGCTTAGCCGGGACAGAAGGAAACGAGCAGTACTTC. It codes for CASSLAGTEGNEQYF. Full variable domain (missing parts from reference TRBV11-3 and TRBJ2-7): EAGVVQSPRYKIIEKKQPVAFWCNPISGHNTLYWYLQNLGQGPELLIRYENEEAVDDSQLPKDRFSAERLKGVDSTLKIQPAELGDSAVYLCASSLAGTEGNEQYFGPGTRLTVT.

This clone was seen a handful of times. A read error may account for a junction end that differs from germline. V gene TRBV4-3 combines with J gene TRBJ1-6; the D is unclear. Germline V gene sequence: CDR1 LGHNA, CDR2 YSLEER. The CDR3 covers 14 residues. The CDR3 is CASSQDPFNAPLHF. CDR3 DNA sequence: TGCGCCAGCAGCCAAGATCCGTTTAATGCACCCCTCCACTTT.

The sample holds one count of this clone. The chain links TRBV7-2 to TRBJ2-3, with TRBD2 matching over 9 bases. The CDR3 has 16 residues. Trimming removed 5 bases from V and 5 bases from J; junction bases left unmatched: 11. CDR1 is SGHTA and CDR2 is FQGNSA in the germline V gene. This CDR3 is CASSHRRRGGGDTQYF. The CDR3 coding sequence is TGTGCCAGCAGCCACCGGCGGCGGGGGGGCGGAGATACGCAGTATTTT.

This chain uses TRBV7-2 with TRBJ2-7; weak D call: TRBD2 (7 bases). Germline assignment: CDR1 SGHTA and CDR2 FQGNSA. Trimming left V 4 bases short and J 3 bases short, with 13 bases between. This CDR3 is built from 14 residues. CDR3 residues: CASSSRGGLYEQYF. Here the CDR3 DNA reads TGTGCCAGCAGCTCGAGGGGGGGCCTCTACGAGCAGTACTTC.

This chain links TRBV14 with TRBJ1-2; 8 positions agree with TRBD1. CDR3 length equals 16 residues. Germline CDR1 is SGHDN and CDR2 is FVKESK. V lost 0 bases, J lost 4 bases, and 7 bases stayed unmatched. In DNA form, the CDR3 reads TGTGCCAGCAGCCAAGAACGGACAGGGCCTATCTATGGCTACACCTTC. Protein sequence: CASSQERTGPIYGYTF.

The chain uses TRBV2 and TRBJ2-5; TRBD1 agrees at 7 bases. Germline-derived CDR1 and CDR2 are SNHLY and FYNNEI. Trimming cost V 3 bases and J 9 bases; bases outside gene matches: 10. The CDR3 contains 14 residues. As DNA, the CDR3 is TGTGCCAGCAGTGATAGACAGGGAATGGCGGCCCAGTACTTC. Translating gives CASSDRQGMAAQYF.